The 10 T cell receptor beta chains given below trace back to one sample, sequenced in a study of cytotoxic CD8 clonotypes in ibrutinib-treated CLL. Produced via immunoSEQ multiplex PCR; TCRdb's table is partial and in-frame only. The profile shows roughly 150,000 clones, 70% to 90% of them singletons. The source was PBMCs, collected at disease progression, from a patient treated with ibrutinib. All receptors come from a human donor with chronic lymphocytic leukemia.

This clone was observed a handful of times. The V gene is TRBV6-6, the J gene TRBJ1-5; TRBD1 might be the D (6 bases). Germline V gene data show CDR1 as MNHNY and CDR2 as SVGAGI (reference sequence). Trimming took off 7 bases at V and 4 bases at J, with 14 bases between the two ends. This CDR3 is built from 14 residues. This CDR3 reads CASTPGQLNQPQHF. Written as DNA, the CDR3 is TGTGCCAGCACCCCGGGACAACTAAATCAGCCCCAGCATTTT.

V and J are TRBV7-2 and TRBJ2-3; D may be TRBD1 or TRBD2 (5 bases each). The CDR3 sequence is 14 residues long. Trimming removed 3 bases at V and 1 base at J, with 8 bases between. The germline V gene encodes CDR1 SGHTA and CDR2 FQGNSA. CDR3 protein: CASSFRDGTDTQYF. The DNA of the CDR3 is TGTGCCAGCAGCTTTCGGGACGGCACAGATACGCAGTATTTT.

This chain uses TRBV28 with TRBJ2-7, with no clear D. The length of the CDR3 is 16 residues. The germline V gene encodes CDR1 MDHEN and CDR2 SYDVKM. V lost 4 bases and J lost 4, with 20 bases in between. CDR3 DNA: TGTGCCAGCAGTTCTCCCCAAGGGAAGGCCTATTACGAGCAGTACTTC. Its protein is CASSSPQGKAYYEQYF.

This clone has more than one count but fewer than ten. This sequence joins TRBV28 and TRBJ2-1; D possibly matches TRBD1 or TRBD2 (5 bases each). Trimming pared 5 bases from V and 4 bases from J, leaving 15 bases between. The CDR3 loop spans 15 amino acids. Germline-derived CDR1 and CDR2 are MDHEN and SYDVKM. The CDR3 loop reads CASSRLTGRYNEQFF. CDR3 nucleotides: TGTGCCAGCAGTCGACTGACGGGGCGTTACAATGAGCAGTTCTTC.

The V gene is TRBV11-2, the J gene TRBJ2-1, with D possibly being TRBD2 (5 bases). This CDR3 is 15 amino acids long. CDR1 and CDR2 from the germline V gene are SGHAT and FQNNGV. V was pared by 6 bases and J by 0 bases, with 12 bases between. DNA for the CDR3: TGTGCCAGCAGGGAGAGCGGAGGCTCCTACAATGAGCAGTTCTTC. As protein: CASRESGGSYNEQFF.

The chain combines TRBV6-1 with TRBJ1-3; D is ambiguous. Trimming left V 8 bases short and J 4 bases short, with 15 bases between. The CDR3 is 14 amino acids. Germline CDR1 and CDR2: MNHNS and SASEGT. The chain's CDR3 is CASGRSRHGNTIYF. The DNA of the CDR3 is TGTGCCAGCGGACGGAGTCGACACGGAAACACCATATATTTT.

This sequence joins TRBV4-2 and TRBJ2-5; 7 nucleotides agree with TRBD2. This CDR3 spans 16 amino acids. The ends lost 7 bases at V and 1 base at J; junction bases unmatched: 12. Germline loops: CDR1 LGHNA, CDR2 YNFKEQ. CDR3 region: CASTYASGLLQETQYF. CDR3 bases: TGTGCCAGCACTTACGCTAGCGGACTACTCCAAGAGACCCAGTACTTC.

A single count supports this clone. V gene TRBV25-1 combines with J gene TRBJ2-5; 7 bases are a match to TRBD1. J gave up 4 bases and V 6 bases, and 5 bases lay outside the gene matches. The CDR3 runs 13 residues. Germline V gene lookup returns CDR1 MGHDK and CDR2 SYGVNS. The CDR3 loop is CASRGQDGETQYF. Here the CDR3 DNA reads TGTGCCAGCAGAGGACAGGACGGAGAGACCCAGTACTTC.

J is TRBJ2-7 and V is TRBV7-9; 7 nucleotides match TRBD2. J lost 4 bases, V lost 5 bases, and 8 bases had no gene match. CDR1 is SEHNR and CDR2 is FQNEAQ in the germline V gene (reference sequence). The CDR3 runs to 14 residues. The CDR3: CASSLTSGNYEQYF. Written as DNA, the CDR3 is TGTGCCAGCAGCCTTACCAGCGGGAATTACGAGCAGTACTTC.

In DNA form, the CDR3 reads TGTGCCATCAGTGAAAAGGGGATGAACACTGAAGCTTTCTTT. Its protein product is CAISEKGMNTEAFF. V gene TRBV10-3 combines with J gene TRBJ1-1, with a tentative D call TRBD1 (5 bases). Trimming took off 3 bases at V and 0 bases at J, with 8 bases between the two ends. Looked up from germline, CDR1 is ENHRY and CDR2 is SYGVKD. CDR3 length equals 14 residues.